Here is one TCR beta chain with its context. The primer mix had 60 Vbeta and 13 Jbeta primers. Sequencing used immunoSEQ multiplex PCR; TCRdb keeps in-frame clones, though not all of them. The table shows about 140,000 clones, with approximately 76% occurring only once. The data stem from a study of cytomegalovirus exposure and HLA in healthy donors. V trimming: 9 bases; J trimming: 11 bases; junction bases outside the gene matches: 11. Germline-derived CDR1 and CDR2 are SEHNR and FQNEAQ (reference sequence). CDR3 size: 14 residues. The V gene is TRBV7-9, the J gene TRBJ2-5; the match to TRBD2 covers 14 bases. This TCR came from a man between 35 and 55 years old in good health and CMV-seronegative. What was sequenced was PBMCs. CDR3 amino acids: CASSQGLAGEEQYF. In DNA, the CDR3 is TGTGCCAGTAGCCAGGGACTAGCGGGGGAAGAGCAGTACTTC.